A single sample is the source of the 27 T cell receptor beta chains below, sequenced in a study of cytomegalovirus exposure and HLA in healthy donors. This PCR relied on a set of 60 Vbeta primers and 13 Jbeta primers. Profiling relied on immunoSEQ multiplex PCR, and the TCRdb table lists in-frame clones only, not all of them. The table records 90,000 to 110,000 clones, around 70% of them present only once. Specimen: PBMCs. Every receptor here comes from a man aged 40-49 years in good health and CMV-seronegative.

The rearrangement uses TRBV2 and TRBJ1-5, with D uncertain. The germline CDR1 and CDR2 sequences are SNHLY and FYNNEI. The CDR3 runs 12 residues. V gave up 5 bases and J gave up 11 bases, with 13 bases separating them. CDR3 coding DNA: TGTGCCAGCAGTCCGCCCCGGAGGGCCCAGCATTTT. This encodes CASSPPRRAQHF.

The rearrangement uses TRBV11-3 and TRBJ1-2; maybe TRBD1 (5 bases). The CDR3 is 15 amino acids. Germline values: CDR1 SGHNT, CDR2 YENEEA. V was clipped by 5 bases and J by 1 base, with 14 bases between them. This CDR3 reads CASSPLRGFNYGYTF. DNA for the CDR3: TGTGCCAGCAGCCCACTACGGGGGTTTAACTATGGCTACACCTTC. Combining the CDR3 with reference TRBV11-3 and TRBJ1-2 gives the whole variable domain EAGVVQSPRYKIIEKKQPVAFWCNPISGHNTLYWYLQNLGQGPELLIRYENEEAVDDSQLPKDRFSAERLKGVDSTLKIQPAELGDSAVYLCASSPLRGFNYGYTFGSGTRLTVV.

The chain joins TRBV27 to TRBJ1-1; possible D gene TRBD1, 6 bases. The V gene lost 6 bases and the J gene lost 11 bases, with 19 bases spanning the gap. CDR3 length equals 13 residues. Germline V gene sequence: CDR1 MNHEY, CDR2 SMNVEV (reference sequence). CDR3 sequence: CASSQRGGATAFF. CDR3 sequence (DNA): TGTGCCAGCAGCCAAAGAGGGGGGGCTACGGCTTTCTTT.

V usage is TRBV18 and J usage is TRBJ1-6; 7 bases match TRBD1. The CDR3 contains 14 residues. Germline lookup yields CDR1 KGHSH and CDR2 LQKENI. Trimming took 4 bases from V and 6 from J; bases not matched to a gene: 3. The CDR3 spells CASSQDRANSPLHF. CDR3 in DNA: TGTGCCAGCTCACAAGACAGGGCTAATTCACCCCTCCACTTT.

This clone has a handful of counts. This chain joins TRBV7-8 and TRBJ1-4; TRBD1 matches 8 bases. Per the germline V gene, CDR1 is SGHVS and CDR2 is FQNEAQ. This CDR3 contains 18 residues. Unmatched junction bases numbered 8, after V lost 2 bases and J lost 0 bases. In DNA form, the CDR3 reads TGTGCCAGCAGCTTACGGGGTAGACAGGGGACAACTAATGAAAAACTGTTTTTT. This gives the protein CASSLRGRQGTTNEKLFF.

This rearrangement joins TRBV15 to TRBJ2-5, with TRBD1 as a possible D gene (6 bases). The ends were cut back, 1 base at V and 5 bases at J, with 11 bases in the middle. Per the germline V gene, CDR1 is LNHNV and CDR2 is YYDKDF (reference sequence). The CDR3 runs to 14 residues. CDR3 DNA sequence: TGTGCCACCAGCAGAGGATGGGGGCAGGAGACCCAGTACTTC. Protein: CATSRGWGQETQYF.

The chain couples TRBV5-6 to TRBJ2-7; 7 nucleotides line up with TRBD2. This CDR3 comprises 14 residues. V lost 6 bases, J lost 4 bases, and 10 bases stayed unmatched. Germline V gives CDR1 SGHDT, CDR2 YYEEEE. CDR3 nucleotides: TGTGCCAGCACAACAAATGGGGGGGGATACGAGCAGTACTTC. Amino acids: CASTTNGGGYEQYF.

The chain combines TRBV7-6 with TRBJ2-7; D ambiguous. Germline values: CDR1 SGHVS, CDR2 FNYEAQ. V lost 1 base, J lost 1 base, and 8 bases lay in between. CDR3 length: 14 amino acids. CDR3 in DNA: TGTGCCAGCAGCTTAGAGACAACTTCCTACGAGCAGTACTTC. Its translation: CASSLETTSYEQYF. Full variable domain (outside the CDR3, taken from reference TRBV7-6 and TRBJ2-7): GAGVSQSPRYKVTKRGQDVALRCDPISGHVSLYWYRQALGQGPEFLTYFNYEAQQDKSGLPNDRFSAERPEGSISTLTIQRTEQRDSAMYRCASSLETTSYEQYFGPGTRLTVT.

V is TRBV6-1 and J is TRBJ1-5, with D possibly TRBD1 on 6 matching bases. The V end was cut by 1 base, the J end by 8 bases, with 15 bases between. This CDR3 region has 15 residues. Per germline, CDR1 MNHNS and CDR2 SASEGT. CDR3 in amino acids: CASSEGLAGAKPQHF. In DNA, the CDR3 is TGTGCCAGCAGTGAAGGACTGGCGGGGGCTAAGCCCCAGCATTTT.

The chain recombines TRBV23-1 with TRBJ2-7; 9 positions agree with TRBD1. TRBV23-1 is marked as an open reading frame, function uncertain. The V and J ends lost 2 bases and 2 bases, in that order; junction bases with no gene match: 4. The CDR3 sequence is 15 residues long. CDR3 amino acids: CASSQLRDRAYEQYF. As DNA, the CDR3 is TGCGCCAGCAGTCAACTCCGGGACAGGGCCTACGAGCAGTACTTC.

On this clone itself: One junction end disagrees with the germline gene, perhaps due to a read error. Other nucleotide sequences from this sample produce the same CDR3. The rearrangement joins TRBV27 to TRBJ2-4; D is uncertain. The CDR3 contains 12 residues. Germline CDR1 and CDR2: MNHEY and SMNVEV (reference sequence). This chain's CDR3 is CASSATRNIQYF. The CDR3 bases are TGTGCAAGCAGTGCTACCCGGAACATTCAGTACTTC.

The V gene is TRBV11-3, the J gene TRBJ2-2; 11 bases agree with TRBD2. Germline V lookup: CDR1 SGHNT, CDR2 YENEEA. With 1 base clipped from V and 2 bases from J, the junction kept 6 bases outside the gene matches. This CDR3 region has 18 residues. The chain's CDR3 is CASSLVLAGGGNTGELFF. CDR3 in DNA: TGTGCCAGCAGCTTAGTCCTAGCGGGAGGTGGCAACACCGGGGAGCTGTTTTTT.

Here the CDR3 DNA reads TGTGCCAGCAGCCGTCGCGCTGGTTCCGGGGCCAACGTCCTGACTTTC. Translation: CASSRRAGSGANVLTF. V usage is TRBV27 and J usage is TRBJ2-6; D is unclear. The CDR3 has 16 residues. The V gene lost 6 bases and the J gene lost 4 bases, with 16 bases spanning the gap. CDR1 and CDR2 from the germline V gene are MNHEY and SMNVEV (reference sequence).

This sequence joins TRBV29-1 and TRBJ2-2; D may be TRBD1 (6 bases). CDR3 length: 11 residues. The V gene's germline CDR1 is SQVTM and CDR2 ANQGSEA. Trimming removed 7 bases from V and 7 bases from J, with 10 bases in between. The CDR3 here is CSARGNGELFF. The CDR3, as DNA: TGCAGCGCAAGGGGGAACGGGGAGCTGTTTTTT.

The rearrangement joins TRBV19 to TRBJ2-3; 7 bases agree with TRBD1. Germline-derived CDR1 and CDR2 are LNHDA and SQIVND (reference sequence). The CDR3 sequence is 15 residues long. V lost 1 base, J lost 5 bases, and 6 bases stayed unmatched. DNA of the CDR3: TGTGCCAGTAGTATAGGACAGGGTGTATTAGATACGCAGTATTTT. Amino acid sequence: CASSIGQGVLDTQYF.

The chain carries TRBV7-7 and TRBJ2-5; a weak D match, TRBD1 (5 bases). CDR1 SSHAT and CDR2 FNYEAQ come from the germline V gene (reference sequence). There are 13 residues in the CDR3. The V end was cut by 10 bases, the J end by 0 bases, with 12 bases between. The CDR3 is CAISTGDQETQYF. CDR3 bases: TGTGCCATCTCAACAGGAGACCAAGAGACCCAGTACTTC.

The genes are TRBV5-1 and TRBJ2-1; the D gene is possibly TRBD1 (5 bases). The V and J ends lost 6 bases and 2 bases respectively, with 12 bases between them. Germline assignment: CDR1 SGHRS and CDR2 YFSETQ. The CDR3 spans 14 residues. The CDR3 nucleotides read TGCGCCAGCACGCCCGGACAAGCCTACAATGAGCAGTTCTTC. This sequence encodes CASTPGQAYNEQFF.

CDR3 nucleotide sequence: TGCGCCAGCAGCTCGACGGGGGAAGGCGAGCAGTACTTC. It yields the protein CASSSTGEGEQYF. The rearrangement links TRBV5-1 to TRBJ2-7; perhaps TRBD2 as D (6 bases). The CDR3 spans 13 residues. The germline V gene has CDR1 SGHRS and CDR2 YFSETQ. V gave up 3 bases and J gave up 6 bases, with 13 bases separating them.

The rearrangement uses TRBV29-1 and TRBJ1-1; the D gene is possibly TRBD1 (6 bases). CDR1 and CDR2 from the germline V gene are SQVTM and ANQGSEA. The CDR3 extends over 16 amino acids. Deletions cut 7 bases from V and 1 base from J, with 22 bases between. CDR3 DNA: TGCAGCGGAGGGGGGGGCAGGGGTGGGACGAACACTGAAGCTTTCTTT. Encoded protein: CSGGGGRGGTNTEAFF.

Of note for this clone: The CDR3 does not close with the conserved phenylalanine or tryptophan, likely indicating a read error. The DNA is left out, because the CDR3 cannot be placed on it with certainty; the CDR3 is given as TCRdb lists it. J is TRBJ2-7 and V is TRBV13; TRBD2, as called in the table, went unchecked against the DNA. The CDR3 is 9 residues long, ends included. Germline lookup yields CDR1 PRHDT and CDR2 FYEKMQ (reference sequence). The CDR3 spells CASLTSGRR.

This chain joins TRBV19 and TRBJ1-1, with D unresolved. CDR3 length: 12 residues. Trimming left V 4 bases short and J 3 bases short, with 6 bases between. Looked up from germline, CDR1 is LNHDA and CDR2 is SQIVND (reference sequence). CDR3 loop: CASSTYYTEAFF. DNA of the CDR3: TGTGCCAGTAGTACCTATTACACTGAAGCTTTCTTT.

V gene TRBV7-9 combines with J gene TRBJ1-2, with TRBD1 identical over 11 bases. Germline loops: CDR1 SEHNR, CDR2 FQNEAQ (reference sequence). The CDR3 runs to 13 residues. J lost 6 bases, V lost 5 bases, and 2 bases had no gene match. For the CDR3, the DNA is TGTGCCAGCAGCCAGGACAGGGGGCATGGCTACACCTTC. This translates into CASSQDRGHGYTF.

V gene TRBV29-1 combines with J gene TRBJ2-3, with 14 bases that match TRBD2. Trimming cost V 6 bases and J 4 bases; bases outside gene matches: 3. The CDR3 has 14 residues. CDR1 and CDR2 from the germline V gene are SQVTM and ANQGSEA. CDR3 sequence (DNA): TGCAGCGTGGGACTAGCGGGAGTTGCAGATACGCAGTATTTT. Its protein is CSVGLAGVADTQYF.

For the CDR3, the DNA is TGTGCCAGCAGCTATGGGGGCGGGACAGATACGCAGTATTTT. This translates into CASSYGGGTDTQYF. This chain joins TRBV7-2 and TRBJ2-3, with D perhaps TRBD1 (6 bases). CDR3 length equals 14 residues. Germline CDR1 SGHTA, CDR2 FQGNSA. The germline V and J ends were trimmed by 4 bases and 3 bases, with 11 bases remaining between them. The full variable domain, with the rest looked up from reference TRBV7-2 and TRBJ2-3, is GAGVSQSPSNKVTEKGKDVELRCDPISGHTALYWYRQSLGQGLEFLIYFQGNSAPDKSGLPSDRFSAERTGGSVSTLTIQRTQQEDSAVYLCASSYGGGTDTQYFGPGTRLTVL.

The chain recombines TRBV19 with TRBJ1-5, with D possibly being TRBD1 (6 bases). Trimming left V 0 bases short and J 1 base short, with 13 bases between. CDR3 length: 17 residues. Germline assignment: CDR1 LNHDA and CDR2 SQIVND (reference sequence). CDR3 loop: CASSIDSGGRSNQPQHF. CDR3 DNA: TGTGCCAGTAGTATAGATTCGGGGGGCCGAAGCAATCAGCCCCAGCATTTT.

In this sample, this clone turned up once. This rearrangement joins TRBV7-9 to TRBJ2-5, with D perhaps matching TRBD2 (5 bases). Germline V gene data show CDR1 as SEHNR and CDR2 as FQNEAQ (reference sequence). The ends were cut back, 5 bases at V and 5 bases at J, with 12 bases in the middle. The CDR3 is 13 amino acids. CDR3 DNA: TGTGCCAGCAGCCGCGGAGTAGCGGAGACCCAGTACTTC. Translating it yields CASSRGVAETQYF.

In its sample, this clone was seen once. The chain recombines TRBV11-2 with TRBJ2-7; no clear D gene. The CDR3 covers 15 residues. With 2 bases removed from V and 4 bases from J, the gap between germline ends came to 15 bases. Germline CDR1 is SGHAT and CDR2 is FQNNGV. The CDR3 is CASSLLVPGRYEQYF. In DNA, the CDR3 is TGTGCCAGCAGCTTATTGGTGCCTGGCCGTTACGAGCAGTACTTC.